These 4 T cell receptor beta chains originate from one sample sequenced in a study of OX40 agonist ivuxolimab in advanced cancers. Libraries were prepared by immunoSEQ multiplex PCR; TCRdb keeps only in-frame clonotypes and omits some of them. The top ten clones hold roughly 0.94% of a sample with 100,000 to 150,000 clones, roughly 91% of them seen once. The material sequenced was CD4+ or CD8+ T cells sorted from blood, taken in a trial of the OX40 agonist ivuxolimab. These receptors were taken from an adult with an advanced solid tumor such as melanoma, head and neck, liver or kidney cancer.

The chain has TRBV7-7 and TRBJ2-2; D ambiguous. The V end was cut by 2 bases, the J end by 2 bases, with 12 bases between. CDR1 SSHAT and CDR2 FNYEAQ come from the germline V gene (reference sequence). The CDR3 length is 16 residues. CDR3 nucleotides: TGTGCCAGCAGCTTAAGTACATCATTAAACACCGGGGAGCTGTTTTTT. Translated, it gives CASSLSTSLNTGELFF.

V gene TRBV18 combines with J gene TRBJ1-3; D unresolved. CDR1 is KGHSH and CDR2 is LQKENI in the germline V gene. The CDR3 loop spans 14 amino acids. Trimming took 1 base from V and 2 from J, leaving 6 bases between them. The CDR3 DNA follows: TGTGCCAGCTCACCACAGGGCCCTGGAAACACCATATATTTT. As protein: CASSPQGPGNTIYF.

CDR3 in amino acids: CASADRGLGEAFF. The CDR3 DNA reads as TGTGCCAGCGCTGACAGGGGGCTCGGAGAAGCTTTCTTT. The genes are TRBV6-1 and TRBJ1-1; 10 nucleotides agree with TRBD1. This CDR3 is 13 amino acids long. With 8 bases clipped from V and 8 bases from J, the junction kept 8 bases outside the gene matches. The germline gives CDR1 MNHNS, CDR2 SASEGT.

The sample holds one count of this clone. This sequence joins TRBV9 and TRBJ2-7, with 12 bases identical to TRBD1. Germline CDR1 reads SGDLS; CDR2 reads YYNGEE. The V gene end was trimmed by 4 bases and the J gene end by 5 bases; junction bases not matched to a gene: 13. This CDR3 spans 17 amino acids. The chain's CDR3 is CASSTKVGQGAPNEQYF. The CDR3 nucleotides read TGTGCCAGCAGCACGAAGGTGGGACAGGGGGCGCCCAACGAGCAGTACTTC.